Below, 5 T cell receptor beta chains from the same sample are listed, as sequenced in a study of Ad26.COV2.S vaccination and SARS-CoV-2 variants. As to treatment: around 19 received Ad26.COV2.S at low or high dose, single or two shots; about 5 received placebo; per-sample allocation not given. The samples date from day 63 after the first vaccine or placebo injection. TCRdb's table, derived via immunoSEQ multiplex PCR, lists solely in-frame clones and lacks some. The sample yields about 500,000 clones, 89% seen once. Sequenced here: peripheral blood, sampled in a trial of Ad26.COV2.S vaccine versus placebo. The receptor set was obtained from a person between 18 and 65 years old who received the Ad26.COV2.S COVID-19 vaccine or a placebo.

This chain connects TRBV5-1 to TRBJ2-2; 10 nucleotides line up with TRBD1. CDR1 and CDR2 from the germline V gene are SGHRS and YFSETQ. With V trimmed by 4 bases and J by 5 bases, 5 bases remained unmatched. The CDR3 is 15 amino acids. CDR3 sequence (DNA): TGCGCCAGCAGCCAGGGACAGGGGTGGACCGGGGAGCTGTTTTTT. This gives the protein CASSQGQGWTGELFF.

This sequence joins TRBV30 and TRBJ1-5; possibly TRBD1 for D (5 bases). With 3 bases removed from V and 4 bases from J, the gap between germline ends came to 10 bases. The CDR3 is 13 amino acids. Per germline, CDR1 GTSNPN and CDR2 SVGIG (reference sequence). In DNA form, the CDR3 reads TGTGCCTGGAGCCAGGGAGAAAATCAGCCCCAGCATTTT. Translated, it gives CAWSQGENQPQHF.

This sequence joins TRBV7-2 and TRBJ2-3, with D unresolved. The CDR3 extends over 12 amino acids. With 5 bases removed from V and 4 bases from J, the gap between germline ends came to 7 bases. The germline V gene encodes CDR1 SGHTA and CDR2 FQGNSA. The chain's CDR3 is CASSPQADTQYF. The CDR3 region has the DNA TGTGCCAGCAGCCCTCAAGCAGATACGCAGTATTTT.

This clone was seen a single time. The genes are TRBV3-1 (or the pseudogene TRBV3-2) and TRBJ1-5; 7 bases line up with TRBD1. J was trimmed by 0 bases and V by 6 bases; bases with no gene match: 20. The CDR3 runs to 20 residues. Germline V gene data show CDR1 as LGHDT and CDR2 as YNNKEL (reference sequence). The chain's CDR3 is CASRQQFRDREPYSNQPQHF. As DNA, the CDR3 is TGTGCCAGCAGGCAACAATTCCGGGACAGAGAACCGTATAGCAATCAGCCCCAGCATTTT.

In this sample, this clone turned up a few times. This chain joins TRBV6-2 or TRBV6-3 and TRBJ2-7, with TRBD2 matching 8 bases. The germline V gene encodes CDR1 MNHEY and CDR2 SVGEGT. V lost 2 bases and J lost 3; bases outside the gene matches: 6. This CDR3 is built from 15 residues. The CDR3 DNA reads TGTGCCAGCAGTTACACAACTAGCGGAGGCTACGAGCAGTACTTC. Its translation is CASSYTTSGGYEQYF.